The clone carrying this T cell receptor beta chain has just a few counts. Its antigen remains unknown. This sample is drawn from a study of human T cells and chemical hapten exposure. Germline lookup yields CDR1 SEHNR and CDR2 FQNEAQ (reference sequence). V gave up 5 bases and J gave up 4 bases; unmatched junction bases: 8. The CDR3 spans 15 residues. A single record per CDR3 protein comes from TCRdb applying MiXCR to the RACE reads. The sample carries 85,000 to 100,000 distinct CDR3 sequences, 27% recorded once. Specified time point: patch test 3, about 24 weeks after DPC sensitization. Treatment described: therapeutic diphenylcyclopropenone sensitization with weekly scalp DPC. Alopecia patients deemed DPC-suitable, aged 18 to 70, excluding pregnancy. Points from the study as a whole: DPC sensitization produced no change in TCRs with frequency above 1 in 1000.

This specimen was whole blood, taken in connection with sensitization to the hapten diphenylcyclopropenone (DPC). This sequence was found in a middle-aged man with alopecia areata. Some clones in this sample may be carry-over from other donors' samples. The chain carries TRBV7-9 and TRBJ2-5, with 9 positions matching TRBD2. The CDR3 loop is CASSPEIAGVETQYF. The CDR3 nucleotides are TGTGCCAGCAGCCCGGAGATAGCGGGAGTAGAGACCCAGTACTTC.